The 2 T cell receptor beta chains below all came from one sample that was sequenced in a study of blood T cell repertoires in COVID-19. Some clones are missing from TCRdb's copy, which holds only in-frame ones; the method was immunoSEQ multiplex PCR. The sample has 250,000 to 400,000 clones, roughly 85% seen once. Sequencing was done on a sample of PBMCs or T cells enriched from blood (not recorded which). The receptor source for this set is a woman in her 30s who had been exposed to COVID-19.

V gene TRBV2 combines with J gene TRBJ2-2, with 8 bases matching TRBD1. CDR3 length equals 14 residues. Germline CDR1 SNHLY, CDR2 FYNNEI. Losses at the gene ends were 7 bases for V and 1 base for J; bases not matched to a gene: 2. The DNA of the CDR3 is TGTGCCAGCAAAGGGACAGGGAACACCGGGGAGCTGTTTTTT. Translating it yields CASKGTGNTGELFF. The full variable domain, completed using reference TRBV2 and TRBJ2-2, is EPEVTQTPSHQVTQMGQEVILRCVPISNHLYFYWYRQILGQKVEFLVSFYNNEISEKSEIFDDQFSVERPDGSNFTLKIRSTKLEDSAMYFCASKGTGNTGELFFGEGSRLTVL.

V usage is TRBV5-1 and J usage is TRBJ1-5, with D maybe TRBD1 (5 bases). Germline CDR1 SGHRS, CDR2 YFSETQ. CDR3 length equals 16 residues. V was shortened by 5 bases and J by 6 bases, with 21 bases between the two germline ends. The CDR3 sequence is CASSLRRGLHRQPQHF. The CDR3 DNA reads TGCGCCAGCAGTCTACGGAGGGGCCTCCATCGTCAGCCCCAGCATTTT.